This T cell receptor (beta chain) was sequenced during a study of blood T cells in healthy people across ages. For the study at large: Template switching retrieved approximately one barcoded beta molecule for each two T cells.

Combining a sample-barcoded 5' primer with a J-beta primer mix, a second PCR ran for roughly 6 to 11 cycles. MiXCR was run by TCRdb on the 5' RACE reads, yielding one entry per CDR3 protein. This table has around 780,000 distinct CDR3 sequences, 25% to 30% appearing once. Concerning this clonotype itself: Because it lacks the conserved phenylalanine or tryptophan at the end, this CDR3 is likely a read error.

Samples each yielded at least 5 micrograms of total RNA. The CDR3 length is 13 residues. V was clipped by 4 bases and J by 3 bases, with 7 bases between them. The same data also contributed to another study, on T cells of mothers and their children.

This TCR was recovered from a boy aged 5-17 years in good health. The sequencing sample was made of blood. The chain combines TRBV12-3 or TRBV12-4 with TRBJ2-4; D may be TRBD2 (6 bases). CDR3 DNA sequence: TGTGCCAGCAGTTGGGGAGGCAAAAACATTCAGTACCTC. Translation: CASSWGGKNIQYL.